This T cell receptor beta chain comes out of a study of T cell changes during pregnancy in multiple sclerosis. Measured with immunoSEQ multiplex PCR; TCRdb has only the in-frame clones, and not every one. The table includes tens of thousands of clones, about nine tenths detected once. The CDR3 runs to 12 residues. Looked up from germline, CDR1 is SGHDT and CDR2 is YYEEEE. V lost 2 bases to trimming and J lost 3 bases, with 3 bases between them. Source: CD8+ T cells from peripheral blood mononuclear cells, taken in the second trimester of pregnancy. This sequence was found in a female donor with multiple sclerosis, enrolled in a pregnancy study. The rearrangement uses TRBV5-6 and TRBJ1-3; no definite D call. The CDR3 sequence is CASSFFGNTIYF. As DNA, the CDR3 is TGTGCCAGCAGCTTCTTTGGAAACACCATATATTTT. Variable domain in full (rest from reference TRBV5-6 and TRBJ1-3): DAGVTQSPTHLIKTRGQQVTLRCSPKSGHDTVSWYQQALGQGPQFIFQYYEEEERQRGNFPDRFSGHQFPNYSSELNVNALLLGDSALYLCASSFFGNTIYFGEGSWLTVV.